The 28 T cell receptor beta chains presented below share a single source sample, sequenced in a study of T cell responses to AZD1222 COVID-19 vaccine. The method was immunoSEQ multiplex PCR; TCRdb's version includes in-frame clones alone and lacks a portion of them. The sample holds around 120,000 clones; roughly 87% are singletons and the top ten take around a tenth. The source material was peripheral blood, sampled on day 0 of AZD1222 vaccination. These receptors all stem from an adult in good health.

J is TRBJ1-3 and V is TRBV7-9; D is perhaps TRBD1 (5 bases). With 2 bases removed from V and 0 bases from J, the gap between germline ends came to 8 bases. The length of the CDR3 is 15 residues. CDR1 and CDR2 (germline): SEHNR, FQNEAQ (reference sequence). The CDR3 coding sequence is TGTGCCAGCAGCTTATTGGGGGGCTCTGGAAACACCATATATTTT. It encodes CASSLLGGSGNTIYF.

The chain uses TRBV11-2 and TRBJ2-1, with D possibly TRBD2 on 6 matching bases. The germline gives CDR1 SGHAT, CDR2 FQNNGV. V gave up 8 bases and J gave up 7 bases, with 21 bases separating them. The CDR3 is 15 amino acids. The CDR3 loop reads CASLAWVGGGNEQFF. The CDR3 nucleotides are TGTGCCAGCCTCGCATGGGTGGGGGGAGGAAATGAGCAGTTCTTC.

This rearrangement joins TRBV9 to TRBJ2-1; unclear D gene. Trimming shortened V by 0 bases and J by 10 bases, and 17 bases separated the two germline ends. The CDR3 extends over 15 amino acids. CDR1 is SGDLS and CDR2 is YYNGEE in the germline V gene. The CDR3, as DNA: TGTGCCAGCAGCGTAGAGCCCCAGGAATTGGGAGAGCAGTTCTTC. Its translation is CASSVEPQELGEQFF. Full variable domain (outside the CDR3, taken from reference TRBV9 and TRBJ2-1): DSGVTQTPKHLITATGQRVTLRCSPRSGDLSVYWYQQSLDQGLQFLIQYYNGEERAKGNILERFSAQQFPDLHSELNLSSLELGDSALYFCASSVEPQELGEQFFGPGTRLTVL.

The rearrangement joins TRBV7-2 to TRBJ2-5, with TRBD2 matching 15 bases. The CDR3 is 17 amino acids. Germline loops: CDR1 SGHTA, CDR2 FQGNSA. J gave up 2 bases and V 5 bases, and 6 bases lay outside the gene matches. CDR3 in DNA: TGTGCCAGCAGCCCCCCCGGACTAGCGGGGGGGCAAGAGACCCAGTACTTC. This codes for CASSPPGLAGGQETQYF.

The CDR3 nucleotides are TGCGCCAGCAGCTTGGATGGGGACACCATATATTTT. Translated, it gives CASSLDGDTIYF. This rearrangement joins TRBV5-1 to TRBJ1-3; D remains ambiguous. The CDR3 extends over 12 amino acids. Germline V gives CDR1 SGHRS, CDR2 YFSETQ. V lost 0 bases to trimming and J lost 8 bases, with 6 bases between them.

The genes are TRBV6-5 and TRBJ1-5; D is unresolved. The germline CDR1 and CDR2 sequences are MNHEY and SVGAGI. V gave up 4 bases and J gave up 1 base, with 8 bases separating them. This CDR3 region has 14 residues. Written as DNA, the CDR3 is TGTGCCAGCAGTTCGCCGGGAAGCAATCAGCCCCAGCATTTT. This gives the protein CASSSPGSNQPQHF.

This rearrangement joins TRBV11-1 to TRBJ2-7, with 8 bases matching TRBD1. The CDR3 length is 14 residues. Germline CDR1 and CDR2: SGHAT and FQDESV (reference sequence). J was trimmed by 2 bases and V by 5 bases; bases with no gene match: 5. The CDR3 region is CASSHGTGAYEQYF. The CDR3 DNA reads as TGTGCCAGCAGCCATGGGACAGGAGCCTACGAGCAGTACTTC. Supplemented by reference TRBV11-1 and TRBJ2-7, the full variable domain reads EAEVAQSPRYKITEKSQAVAFWCDPISGHATLYWYRQILGQGPELLVQFQDESVVDDSQLPKDRFSAERLKGVDSTLKIQPAELGDSAMYLCASSHGTGAYEQYFGPGTRLTVT.

The gene calls are TRBV6-5 and TRBJ2-7; D call uncertain. The germline gives CDR1 MNHEY, CDR2 SVGAGI. This CDR3 spans 13 amino acids. V lost 5 bases to trimming and J lost 3 bases, with 11 bases between them. The CDR3 loop reads CASSRFVGYEQYF. DNA for the CDR3: TGTGCCAGCAGTCGCTTCGTCGGCTACGAGCAGTACTTC.

This chain uses TRBV7-6 with TRBJ1-6; TRBD1 might be the D (5 bases). The CDR3 is 22 residues long. The V end was cut by 5 bases, the J end by 0 bases, with 29 bases between. Looked up from germline, CDR1 is SGHVS and CDR2 is FNYEAQ. In DNA, the CDR3 is TGTGCCAGCAGCCCAACCATGGGGCCTATCTCGCCCTCGAGCTCCTATAATTCACCCCTCCACTTT. It translates to CASSPTMGPISPSSSYNSPLHF.

The CDR3 DNA is TGTGCCAGCAGCCAAGGTTCGGCAGGGGAAGAGCAGTACTTC. Protein sequence: CASSQGSAGEEQYF. The chain employs TRBV4-2 and TRBJ2-7; TRBD1 is a possible D gene (6 bases). CDR3 length: 14 amino acids. Trimming stripped 1 base from V and 7 bases from J, with 14 bases between. Germline V gene lookup returns CDR1 LGHNA and CDR2 YNFKEQ.

The CDR3 protein is CASSSGQGDGYTF. CDR3 nucleotides: TGTGCCAGCAGCTCAGGACAGGGCGATGGCTACACCTTC. This chain uses TRBV7-3 with TRBJ1-2; 8 bases match TRBD1. Trimming took 4 bases from V and 6 from J; bases not matched to a gene: 4. This CDR3 region has 13 residues. The germline gives CDR1 SGHTA, CDR2 FQGTGA.

The gene calls are TRBV7-8 and TRBJ2-7; 8 nucleotides align to TRBD2. The CDR3 has 15 residues. V was pared by 5 bases and J by 2 bases, with 8 bases of the junction left unmatched. Per the germline V gene, CDR1 is SGHVS and CDR2 is FQNEAQ. CDR3 sequence reads: CASSAVAGPAYEQYF. CDR3 coding DNA: TGTGCCAGCAGCGCAGTAGCGGGACCCGCCTACGAGCAGTACTTC.

The CDR3 DNA sequence: TGTGCCAGTAGTATAGATAGGTTGGCCAGGGGGCCGGATTCACCCCTCCACTTT. This encodes CASSIDRLARGPDSPLHF. The chain recombines TRBV19 with TRBJ1-6, with 8 bases lining up with TRBD1. Germline CDR1 reads LNHDA; CDR2 reads SQIVND (reference sequence). This CDR3 contains 18 residues. After removal of 0 bases from V and 8 bases from J, the junction contained 12 bases not matched to a gene.

This clone was recorded once. The V and J genes are TRBV6-5 and TRBJ2-7; D perhaps matches TRBD1 (7 bases). CDR3 length equals 15 residues. V lost 5 bases, J lost 5 bases, and 19 bases lay in between. The V gene's germline CDR1 is MNHEY and CDR2 SVGAGI. The CDR3 spells CASSPRQGGGDEQYF. CDR3 sequence (DNA): TGTGCCAGCAGTCCACGACAGGGAGGTGGAGACGAGCAGTACTTC.

This clone was seen once. The chain links TRBV10-2 to TRBJ1-5; D is unclear. With 10 bases removed from V and 1 base from J, the gap between germline ends came to 11 bases. Germline V gives CDR1 WSHSY, CDR2 SAAADI. This CDR3 contains 13 residues. As DNA, the CDR3 is TGCGCCACTACTATTGGCAGCAATCAGCCCCAGCATTTT. Translating gives CATTIGSNQPQHF.

CDR3 nucleotide sequence: TGTGCCTATAATTCAGGACGGGGATACACCATATATTTT. This encodes CAYNSGRGYTIYF. The V and J genes are TRBV30 and TRBJ1-3; D uncertain. V lost 7 bases, J lost 8 bases, and 18 bases lay in between. CDR1 is GTSNPN and CDR2 is SVGIG in the germline V gene (reference sequence). This CDR3 region has 13 residues.

J is TRBJ2-5 and V is TRBV7-2, with TRBD2 matching 12 bases. Germline V gene sequence: CDR1 SGHTA, CDR2 FQGNSA. With 2 bases clipped from V and 4 bases from J, the junction kept 8 bases outside the gene matches. The CDR3 loop spans 17 amino acids. The CDR3 DNA is TGTGCCAGCAGCTTAAGGCCTAGCGGGGGGGCCTTAGAGACCCAGTACTTC. Translated: CASSLRPSGGALETQYF.

CDR3 bases: TGTGCCAGCAGCCAATGGGGTGCGAACACTGAAGCTTTCTTT. Amino acids: CASSQWGANTEAFF. The chain couples TRBV3-1 (or the pseudogene TRBV3-2) to TRBJ1-1; D is undetermined. In germline, CDR1 is LGHDT, CDR2 YNNKEL (reference sequence). The V gene lost 2 bases and the J gene lost 1 base, with 8 bases spanning the gap. The CDR3 is made up of 14 amino acids.

The rearrangement links TRBV11-2 to TRBJ2-7; D is unresolved. Germline assignment: CDR1 SGHAT and CDR2 FQNNGV. This CDR3 is built from 19 residues. The V end lost 6 bases, the J end lost 0 bases, and 27 bases lay between the germline ends. The CDR3 protein is CASRIGRAVWAPSSYEQYF. As DNA, the CDR3 is TGTGCCAGCAGGATAGGTCGCGCCGTCTGGGCCCCGAGCTCCTACGAGCAGTACTTC.

In its sample, this clone was seen a few times. The DNA for the CDR3 is TGTGCCAGCAGCCCAGGGGGTAGTAGATACGAGCAGTACTTC. Encoded protein: CASSPGGSRYEQYF. The J gene is TRBJ2-7, the V gene TRBV7-2; 7 bases map to TRBD1. J gave up 4 bases and V 5 bases, and 8 bases lay outside the gene matches. Germline CDR1 reads SGHTA; CDR2 reads FQGNSA. The CDR3 loop spans 14 amino acids.

V and J are TRBV20-1 and TRBJ2-1; D is unclear. The V gene's germline CDR1 is DFQATT and CDR2 SNEGSKA (reference sequence). CDR3 length equals 11 residues. Trimming removed 6 bases at V and 9 bases at J, with 12 bases between. In nucleotides, the CDR3 is TGCAGTGCCCAACTACAATCTGAGCAGTTCTTC. This gives the protein CSAQLQSEQFF.

The V and J genes are TRBV11-2 and TRBJ2-2, with D uncertain. The CDR3 covers 14 residues. Germline V gene data show CDR1 as SGHAT and CDR2 as FQNNGV. V lost 1 base to trimming and J lost 0 bases, with 3 bases between them. The CDR3 nucleotides are TGTGCCAGCAGCTTAGTTCCGAACACCGGGGAGCTGTTTTTT. Translation gives CASSLVPNTGELFF.

This clone was recorded only once. The chain joins TRBV11-3 to TRBJ2-2, with 14 bases that match TRBD2. Per the germline V gene, CDR1 is SGHNT and CDR2 is YENEEA. V gave up 5 bases and J gave up 2 bases; unmatched junction bases: 7. CDR3 length: 18 residues. The CDR3 DNA reads as TGTGCCAGCAGCCCTAGACTAGCGGGGGGGCTAAACACCGGGGAGCTGTTTTTT. Encoded protein: CASSPRLAGGLNTGELFF.

The J gene is TRBJ1-3, the V gene TRBV19; D perhaps matches TRBD1 (6 bases). The CDR3 sequence is 18 residues long. The germline V gene has CDR1 LNHDA and CDR2 SQIVND (reference sequence). Trimming removed 7 bases at V and 0 bases at J, with 22 bases between. The CDR3: CASMSGAIYYSSGNTIYF. The CDR3 DNA reads TGTGCCAGTATGTCAGGGGCCATATACTATTCCTCTGGAAACACCATATATTTT.

The rearrangement links TRBV18 to TRBJ2-7, with TRBD2 matching 9 bases. The CDR3 is 17 residues long. Germline V CDR1 and CDR2: KGHSH, LQKENI. Losses at the gene ends were 1 base for V and 7 bases for J; bases not matched to a gene: 14. This chain's CDR3 is CASSPRRASGELREQYF. CDR3 DNA: TGTGCCAGCTCACCACGGAGGGCTAGCGGGGAGTTAAGAGAGCAGTACTTC.

With respect to this clone: The junction differs from germline at one of its ends, possibly a read error. V usage is TRBV4-1 and J usage is TRBJ2-3; 7 bases align to TRBD1. Germline V gives CDR1 MGHRA, CDR2 YSYEKL. The CDR3 contains 15 residues. Written as DNA, the CDR3 is TGCGCCAGCAGCGTACGGACAGGTGGCACGGATACGCAGTATTTT. It translates to CASSVRTGGTDTQYF.

This chain uses TRBV6-5 with TRBJ2-3, with D possibly matching TRBD2 (6 bases). This CDR3 has 14 residues. Germline V gene data show CDR1 as MNHEY and CDR2 as SVGAGI. Deletions cut 6 bases from V and 7 bases from J, with 17 bases between. The CDR3 is CASRPGTATHTQYF. The CDR3 nucleotides read TGTGCCAGCAGGCCCGGGACTGCAACACATACGCAGTATTTT.

The rearrangement links TRBV28 to TRBJ1-4, with 8 nucleotides matching TRBD1. Germline V lookup: CDR1 MDHEN, CDR2 SYDVKM. The CDR3 length is 16 residues. V lost 4 bases and J lost 4; bases outside the gene matches: 8. CDR3 nucleotide sequence: TGTGCCAGCAGTTCCGCGGGGACAGGATATAATGAAAAACTGTTTTTT. It specifies CASSSAGTGYNEKLFF.